The clone carrying this T cell receptor beta chain was observed a handful of times. Its antigen is still unknown. Looked up from germline, CDR1 is GTSNPN and CDR2 is SVGIG (reference sequence). V was pared by 0 bases and J by 0 bases, with 9 bases between. The CDR3 contains 16 residues. This entry comes from a study of beta chain features in type 1 diabetes. Every bit of the isolated RNA underwent reverse transcription, so sequencing read expressed TCRB transcripts. Using immunoSEQ multiplex PCR, the repertoire was profiled, and TCRdb retains in-frame clones only, with some absent. The data hold 150,000 or so clones, with roughly 60% observed a single time. Study findings and constraints: In comparison with healthy donors, patients had naive, central memory and Treg TCRB repertoires that appeared more similar. All four CD4+ subsets of Type 1 diabetes patients contained TCRB CDR3s that were moderately but significantly shorter. HLA effects on TCRB rearrangement stayed unresolved here.

The purity of all sorted populations exceeded 98%. The chain recombines TRBV30 with TRBJ2-6; D gene unclear. This clonotype was obtained from a man aged 25 to 40 with type 1 diabetes. Sequenced sample: naive CD4+ T cells from blood. The CDR3 loop is CAWSVPRPSGANVLTF. CDR3 coding DNA: TGTGCCTGGAGTGTACCTCGCCCCTCTGGGGCCAACGTCCTGACTTTC.